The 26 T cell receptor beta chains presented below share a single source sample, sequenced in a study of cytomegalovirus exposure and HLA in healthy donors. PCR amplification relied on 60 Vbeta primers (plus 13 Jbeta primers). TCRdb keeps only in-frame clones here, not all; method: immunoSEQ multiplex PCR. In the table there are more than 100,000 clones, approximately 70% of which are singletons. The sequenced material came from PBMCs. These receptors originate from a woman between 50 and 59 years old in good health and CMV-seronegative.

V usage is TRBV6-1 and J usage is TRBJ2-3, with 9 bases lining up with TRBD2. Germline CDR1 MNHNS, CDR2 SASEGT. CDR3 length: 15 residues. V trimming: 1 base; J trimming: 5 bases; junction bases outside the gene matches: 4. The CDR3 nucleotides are TGTGCCAGCAGTGAAGGCGGGGGGGCCATAGATACGCAGTATTTT. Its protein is CASSEGGGAIDTQYF.

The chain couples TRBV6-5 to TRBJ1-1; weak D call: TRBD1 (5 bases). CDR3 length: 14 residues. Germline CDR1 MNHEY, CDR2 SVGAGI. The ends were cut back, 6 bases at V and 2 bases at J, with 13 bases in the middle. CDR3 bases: TGTGCCAGCAGCATAGTGCGGACAAACACTGAAGCTTTCTTT. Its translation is CASSIVRTNTEAFF.

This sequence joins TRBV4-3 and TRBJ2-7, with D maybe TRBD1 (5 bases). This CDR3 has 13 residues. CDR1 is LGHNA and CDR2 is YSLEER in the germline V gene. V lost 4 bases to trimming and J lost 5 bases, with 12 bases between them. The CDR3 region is CASSRGGIDEQYF. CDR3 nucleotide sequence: TGCGCCAGCAGCCGGGGCGGTATCGACGAGCAGTACTTC.

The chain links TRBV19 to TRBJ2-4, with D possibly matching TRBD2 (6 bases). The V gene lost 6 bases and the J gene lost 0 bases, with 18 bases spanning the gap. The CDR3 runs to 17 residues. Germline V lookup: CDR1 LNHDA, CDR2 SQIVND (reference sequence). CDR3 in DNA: TGTGCCAGTAGAGAGGGGCCCGGGAGCATAGCCAAAAACATTCAGTACTTC. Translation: CASREGPGSIAKNIQYF.

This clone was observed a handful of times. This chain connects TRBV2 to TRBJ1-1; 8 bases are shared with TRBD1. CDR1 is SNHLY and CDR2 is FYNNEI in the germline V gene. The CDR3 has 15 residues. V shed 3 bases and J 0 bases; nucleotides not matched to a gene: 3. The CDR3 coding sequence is TGTGCCAGCAGTGAGCAGGGGGCGATGAACACTGAAGCTTTCTTT. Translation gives CASSEQGAMNTEAFF.

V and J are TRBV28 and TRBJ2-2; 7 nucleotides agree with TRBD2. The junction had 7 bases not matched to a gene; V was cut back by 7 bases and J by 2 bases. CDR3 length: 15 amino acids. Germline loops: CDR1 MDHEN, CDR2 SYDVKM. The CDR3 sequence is CASNRAGRNTGELFF. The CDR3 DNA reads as TGTGCCAGCAACCGAGCGGGGAGAAACACCGGGGAGCTGTTTTTT.

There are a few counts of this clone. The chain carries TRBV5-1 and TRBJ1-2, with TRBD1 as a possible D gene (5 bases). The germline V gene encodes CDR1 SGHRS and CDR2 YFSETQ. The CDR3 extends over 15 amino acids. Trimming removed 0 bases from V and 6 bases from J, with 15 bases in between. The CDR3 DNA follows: TGCGCCAGCAGCTTGGCTTTTGGGGCAGATAATGGCTACACCTTC. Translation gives CASSLAFGADNGYTF.

CDR3 in amino acids: CASSINEQFF. Written as DNA, the CDR3 is TGTGCCAGCAGCATCAATGAGCAGTTCTTC. The V and J genes are TRBV2 and TRBJ2-1; no definite D call. The length of the CDR3 is 10 residues. Germline assignment: CDR1 SNHLY and CDR2 FYNNEI. The V and J ends lost 6 bases and 6 bases respectively, with 3 bases between them.

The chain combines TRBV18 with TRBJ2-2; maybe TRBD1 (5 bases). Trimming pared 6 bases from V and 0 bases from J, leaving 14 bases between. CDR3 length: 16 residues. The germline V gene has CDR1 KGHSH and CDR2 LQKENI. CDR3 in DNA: TGTGCCAGCTCGGACACGGACACCTCGAACACCGGGGAGCTGTTTTTT. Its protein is CASSDTDTSNTGELFF.

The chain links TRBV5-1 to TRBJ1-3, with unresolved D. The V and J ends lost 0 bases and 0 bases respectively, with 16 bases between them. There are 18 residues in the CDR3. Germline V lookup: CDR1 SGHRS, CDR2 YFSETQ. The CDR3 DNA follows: TGCGCCAGCAGCTTGGTTCCCCCCGCGGTTAGCTCTGGAAACACCATATATTTT. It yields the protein CASSLVPPAVSSGNTIYF. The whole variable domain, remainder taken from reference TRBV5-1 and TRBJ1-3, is KAGVTQTPRYLIKTRGQQVTLSCSPISGHRSVSWYQQTPGQGLQFLFEYFSETQRNKGNFPGRFSGRQFSNSRSEMNVSTLELGDSALYLCASSLVPPAVSSGNTIYFGEGSWLTVV.

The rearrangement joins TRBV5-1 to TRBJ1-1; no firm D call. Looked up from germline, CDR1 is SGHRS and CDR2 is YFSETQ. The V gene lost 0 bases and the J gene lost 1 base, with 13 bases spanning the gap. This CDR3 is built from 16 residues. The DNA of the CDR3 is TGCGCCAGCAGCTTGGACGCACCGTGGAGGAACACTGAAGCTTTCTTT. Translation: CASSLDAPWRNTEAFF.

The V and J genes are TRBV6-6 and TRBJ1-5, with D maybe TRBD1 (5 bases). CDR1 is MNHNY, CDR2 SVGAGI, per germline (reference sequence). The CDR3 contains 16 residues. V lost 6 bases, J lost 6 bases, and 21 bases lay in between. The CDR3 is CASRRGGSKEFQPQHF. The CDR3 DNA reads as TGTGCCAGCAGACGGGGGGGGTCTAAGGAATTTCAGCCCCAGCATTTT.

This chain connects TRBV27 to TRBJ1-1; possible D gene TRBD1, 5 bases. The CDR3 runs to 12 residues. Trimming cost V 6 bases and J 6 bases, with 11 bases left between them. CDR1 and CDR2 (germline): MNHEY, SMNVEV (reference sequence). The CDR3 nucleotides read TGTGCCAGCAGGGGTTGGGGCGCTGAAGCTTTCTTT. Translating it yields CASRGWGAEAFF.

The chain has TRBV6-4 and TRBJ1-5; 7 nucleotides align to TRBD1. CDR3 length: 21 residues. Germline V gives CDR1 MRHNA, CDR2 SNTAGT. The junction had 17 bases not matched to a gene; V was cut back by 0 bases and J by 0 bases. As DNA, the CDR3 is TGTGCCAGCAGTGACTCGATGGTCGATAGGGCGAGGGGGCTTAGCAATCAGCCCCAGCATTTT. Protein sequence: CASSDSMVDRARGLSNQPQHF.

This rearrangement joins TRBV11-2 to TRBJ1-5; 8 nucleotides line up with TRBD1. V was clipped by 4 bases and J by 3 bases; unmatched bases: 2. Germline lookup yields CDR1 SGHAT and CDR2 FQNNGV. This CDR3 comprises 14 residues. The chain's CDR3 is CASSSGGINQPQHF. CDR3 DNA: TGTGCCAGCAGCTCAGGGGGCATCAATCAGCCCCAGCATTTT.

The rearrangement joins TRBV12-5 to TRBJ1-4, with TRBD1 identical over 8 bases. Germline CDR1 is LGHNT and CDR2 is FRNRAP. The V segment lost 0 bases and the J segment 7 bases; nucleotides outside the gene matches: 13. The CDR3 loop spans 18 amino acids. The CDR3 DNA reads TGTGCTAGTGGTTTGGTCCCTGGACAGGGATTATATTTTGAAAAACTGTTTTTT. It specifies CASGLVPGQGLYFEKLFF.

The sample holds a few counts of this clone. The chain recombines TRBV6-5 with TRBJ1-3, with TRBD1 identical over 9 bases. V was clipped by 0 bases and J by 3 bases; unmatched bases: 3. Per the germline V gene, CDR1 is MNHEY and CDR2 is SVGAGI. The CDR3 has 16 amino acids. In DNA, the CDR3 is TGTGCCAGCAGTTACTCGGGACAGGGAAGTGGAAACACCATATATTTT. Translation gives CASSYSGQGSGNTIYF.

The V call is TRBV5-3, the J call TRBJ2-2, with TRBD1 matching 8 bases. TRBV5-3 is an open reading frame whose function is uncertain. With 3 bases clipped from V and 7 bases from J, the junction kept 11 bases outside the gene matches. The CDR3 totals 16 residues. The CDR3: CARSSGQGNAIGELFF. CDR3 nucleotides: TGTGCCAGAAGCTCCGGACAGGGTAATGCGATCGGGGAGCTGTTTTTT.

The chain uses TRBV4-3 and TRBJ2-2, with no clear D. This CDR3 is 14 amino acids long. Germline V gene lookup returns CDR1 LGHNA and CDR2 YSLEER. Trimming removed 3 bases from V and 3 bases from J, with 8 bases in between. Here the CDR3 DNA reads TGCGCCAGCAGCCAGTCCTACTACACCGGGGAGCTGTTTTTT. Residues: CASSQSYYTGELFF.

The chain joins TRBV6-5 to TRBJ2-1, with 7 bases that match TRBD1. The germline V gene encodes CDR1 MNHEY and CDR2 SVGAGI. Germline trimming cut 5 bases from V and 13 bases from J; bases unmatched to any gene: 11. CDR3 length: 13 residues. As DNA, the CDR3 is TGTGCCAGCAGTACCCCCGGGACAGCAATTCAGTTCTTC. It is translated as CASSTPGTAIQFF.

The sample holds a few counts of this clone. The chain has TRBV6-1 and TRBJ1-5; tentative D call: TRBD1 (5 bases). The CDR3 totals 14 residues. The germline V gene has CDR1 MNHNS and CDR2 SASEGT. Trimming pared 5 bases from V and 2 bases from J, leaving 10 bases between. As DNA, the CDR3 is TGTGCCAGCAGTACAACACAGGGCAATCAGCCCCAGCATTTT. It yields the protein CASSTTQGNQPQHF.

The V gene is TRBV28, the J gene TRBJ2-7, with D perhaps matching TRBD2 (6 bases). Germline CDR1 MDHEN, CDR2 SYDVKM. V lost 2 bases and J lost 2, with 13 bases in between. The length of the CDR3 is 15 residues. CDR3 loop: CASSLPGGAAYEQYF. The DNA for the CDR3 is TGTGCCAGCAGTTTACCGGGCGGGGCCGCCTACGAGCAGTACTTC. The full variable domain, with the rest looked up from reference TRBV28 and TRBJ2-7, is DVKVTQSSRYLVKRTGEKVFLECVQDMDHENMFWYRQDPGLGLRLIYFSYDVKMKEKGDIPEGYSVSREKKERFSLILESASTNQTSMYLCASSLPGGAAYEQYFGPGTRLTVT.

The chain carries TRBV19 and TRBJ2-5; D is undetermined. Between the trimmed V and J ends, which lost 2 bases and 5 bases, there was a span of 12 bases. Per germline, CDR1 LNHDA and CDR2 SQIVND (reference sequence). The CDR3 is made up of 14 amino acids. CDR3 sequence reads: CASSIRLSHETQYF. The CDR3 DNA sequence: TGTGCCAGTAGTATACGGTTAAGTCACGAGACCCAGTACTTC.

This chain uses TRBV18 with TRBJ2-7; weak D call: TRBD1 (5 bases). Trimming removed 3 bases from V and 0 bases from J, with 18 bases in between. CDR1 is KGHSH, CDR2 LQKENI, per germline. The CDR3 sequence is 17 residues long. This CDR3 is CASSPLQERYFSYEQYF. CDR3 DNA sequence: TGTGCCAGCTCACCGTTACAGGAGCGCTACTTCTCCTACGAGCAGTACTTC.

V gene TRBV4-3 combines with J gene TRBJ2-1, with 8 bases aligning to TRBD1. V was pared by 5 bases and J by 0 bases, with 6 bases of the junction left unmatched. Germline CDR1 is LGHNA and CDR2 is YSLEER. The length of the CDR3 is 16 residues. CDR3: CASSVAGGYSYNEQFF. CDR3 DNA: TGCGCCAGCAGCGTCGCAGGGGGCTACTCCTACAATGAGCAGTTCTTC.

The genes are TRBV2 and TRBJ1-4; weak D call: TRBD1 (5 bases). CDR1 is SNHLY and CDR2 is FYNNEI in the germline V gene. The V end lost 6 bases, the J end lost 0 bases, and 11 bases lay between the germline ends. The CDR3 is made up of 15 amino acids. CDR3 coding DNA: TGTGCCAGCAGCGTAGACAGTGCAACTAATGAAAAACTGTTTTTT. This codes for CASSVDSATNEKLFF.